This is a list of T cell receptor beta chains from one sample in a study of blood T cell repertoires in COVID-19. Repertoires were generated with immunoSEQ multiplex PCR, while TCRdb's copy carries only in-frame clones and drops some. The table records about 22,000 clones, approximately 80% of them present only once. Input material: peripheral blood. The receptors shown here come from an older man with acute or convalescent COVID-19. Both conserved end residues are trimmed from each CDR3. A D gene is named only where the DNA matches it firmly.

cdr3_aa j_call d_call v_call
ASSFSGPDEQY TRBJ2-7 . TRBV7-2
ASSLVRATEAF TRBJ1-1 . TRBV5-6
ASSVKESSYEQY TRBJ2-7 . TRBV28
ATAGAEGNTIY TRBJ1-3 . TRBV24-1
ASSQLTGVTGELF TRBJ2-2 TRBD1 TRBV4-3
ASSQGLAGGFSYNEQF TRBJ2-1 TRBD2 TRBV6-6
ASRPLQGPNTEAF TRBJ1-1 . TRBV5-5
ASRQGAGREHNEQF TRBJ2-1 . TRBV4-3
ASSPEGGYGYT TRBJ1-2 . TRBV5-6
ASSLVPDTQY TRBJ2-3 . TRBV5-1
ASSPTMTSGGYNEQF TRBJ2-1 TRBD2 TRBV5-1
ASSLGLFNNEQF TRBJ2-1 . TRBV13
ASSPNQGATYEQY TRBJ2-7 TRBD1 TRBV5-1
ASSSTGMNTEAF TRBJ1-1 . TRBV7-9
AGGQTSNQPQH TRBJ1-5 TRBD1 TRBV19
ASSLAAGNPETQY TRBJ2-5 . TRBV5-1
ASSRTGVGTEAF TRBJ1-1 TRBD1 TRBV18
ASSFPGTGVETQY TRBJ2-5 TRBD1 TRBV5-5
ASSVGAELSEGYEQY TRBJ2-7 . TRBV9
ASSLAQGKYEQY TRBJ2-7 . TRBV11-2
ASSLLGAGGLSYEQY TRBJ2-7 TRBD2 TRBV28
ASGQGFGYGYT TRBJ1-2 TRBD1 TRBV5-6
ASSDGRPDTQY TRBJ2-3 . TRBV6-4